One and the same sample provided the 30 T cell receptor beta chains below, sequenced in a study of Ad26.COV2.S vaccination and SARS-CoV-2 variants (dated by TCRdb to the early 2020s). The library came from the immunoSEQ multiplex PCR assay. TCRdb obtained this table from immuneACCESS and retained in-frame rearrangements with V and J assigned. These tables miss some clones; where compared with another copy, unresolved V genes account for less than half of the shortfall, and the remainder is unexplained. The table for this sample lists hundreds of thousands of clones; roughly 90% of them were counted only once. The ten largest clones represent about 1.5% of the sample. The sample's treatment or condition, from its label and the paper: roughly 19 received Ad26.COV2.S at low or high dose, single or two shots; about 5 received placebo; per-sample allocation not given. For vaccine and placebo recipients, the sequenced repertoires came from samples collected on day 63 after the first injection.

Sequencing used peripheral blood, obtained in a trial of Ad26.COV2.S vaccine versus placebo. The source of these receptors is a person between 18 and 60 years old who received the Ad26.COV2.S COVID-19 vaccine or a placebo.

This clone is a singleton in its sample. The J gene is TRBJ2-1, the V gene TRBV25-1; 16 positions match TRBD2. V shed 2 bases, J shed 6 bases, and the junction held 4 bases outside the gene matches. Germline V gene lookup returns CDR1 MGHDK and CDR2 SYGVNS. The CDR3 loop spans 17 amino acids. DNA of the CDR3: TGTGCCAGCAGTGAAGAAGGGACTAGCGGGAGGGCCAATGAGCAGTTCTTC. Translation gives CASSEEGTSGRANEQFF.

This clone is a singleton in its sample. Here the CDR3 DNA reads TGTGCCAGCAGCTTTTTTGGGAGGAATACGCAGTATTTT. Amino acids: CASSFFGRNTQYF. The chain links TRBV11-2 to TRBJ2-3; the D gene is possibly TRBD2 (6 bases). The length of the CDR3 is 13 residues. Trimming removed 3 bases at V and 7 bases at J, with 11 bases between. Germline V CDR1 and CDR2: SGHAT, FQNNGV.

J is TRBJ2-5 and V is TRBV29-1; the D is unclear. This CDR3 has 10 amino acids. V was pared by 4 bases and J by 9 bases, with 9 bases between. Germline V gives CDR1 SQVTM, CDR2 ANQGSEA. The DNA for the CDR3 is TGCAGCGTTGGCCCTCTTCCCCAGTACTTC. Its protein is CSVGPLPQYF.

Remarks on this clone: The junction departs from germline at one end; a sequencing error may be responsible. The rearrangement joins TRBV20-1 to TRBJ1-5; D is uncertain. The germline CDR1 and CDR2 sequences are DFQATT and SNEGSKA (reference sequence). The CDR3 spans 11 residues. The CDR3 DNA follows: TGCAGTGCTAGAGAGGATCAGCGCCAGCATTTT. It encodes CSAREDQRQHF.

In the case of this clone: Different DNA sequences within this sample yield the same CDR3. The chain has TRBV11-2 and TRBJ2-7, with D possibly being TRBD2 (5 bases). There are 15 residues in the CDR3. With 1 base removed from V and 0 bases from J, the gap between germline ends came to 10 bases. CDR1 and CDR2 (germline): SGHAT, FQNNGV. The CDR3 DNA is TGTGCCAGCAGCTTAGCCGGAGGAAGCTCCTACGAGCAGTACTTC. Protein product: CASSLAGGSSYEQYF.

The rearrangement uses TRBV5-1 and TRBJ2-5, with 10 bases aligning to TRBD1. The CDR3 contains 15 residues. J gave up 4 bases and V 4 bases, and 7 bases lay outside the gene matches. The germline V gene encodes CDR1 SGHRS and CDR2 YFSETQ. The CDR3 spells CASSGGTGEGETQYF. In nucleotides, the CDR3 is TGCGCCAGCAGCGGCGGGACAGGGGAAGGAGAGACCCAGTACTTC.

The chain joins TRBV7-2 to TRBJ1-5; D is perhaps TRBD1 (5 bases). Germline V gene lookup returns CDR1 SGHTA and CDR2 FQGNSA. The CDR3 runs to 15 residues. V was pared by 1 base and J by 9 bases, with 16 bases between. CDR3 coding DNA: TGTGCCAGCAGCTTAGACTGGGACCCCAGGTGGCCCCAGCATTTT. This encodes CASSLDWDPRWPQHF.

CDR3 in DNA: TGTGCCTGGAGTGACGGGACTCAGCCCCAGCATTTT. Translated: CAWSDGTQPQHF. The gene calls are TRBV30 and TRBJ1-5; TRBD1 is a possible D gene (5 bases). V dropped 1 base and J dropped 6 bases, with 7 bases sitting between them. This CDR3 spans 12 amino acids. Germline CDR1 GTSNPN, CDR2 SVGIG (reference sequence).

As for this clone: This sample includes further DNA sequences coding for the same CDR3. J is TRBJ2-3 and V is TRBV2; D call uncertain. V was clipped by 9 bases and J by 0 bases, with 13 bases between them. Germline CDR1 and CDR2: SNHLY and FYNNEI. There are 14 residues in the CDR3. The CDR3 loop is CASKVGPSTDTQYF. The CDR3 bases are TGTGCCAGTAAGGTGGGCCCTAGCACAGATACGCAGTATTTT.

The chain couples TRBV7-9 to TRBJ2-5; no firm D call. Germline loops: CDR1 SEHNR, CDR2 FQNEAQ (reference sequence). The CDR3 is 15 amino acids. Trimming removed 1 base at V and 2 bases at J, with 11 bases between. The CDR3 region is CASSLVPGIQETQYF. The CDR3 coding sequence is TGTGCCAGCAGCTTAGTCCCCGGAATTCAAGAGACCCAGTACTTC.

The chain employs TRBV29-1 and TRBJ2-1; 9 bases agree with TRBD2. J lost 2 bases, V lost 6 bases, and 8 bases had no gene match. The CDR3 spans 15 residues. Germline CDR1 is SQVTM and CDR2 is ANQGSEA. The CDR3 region has the DNA TGCAGCGTCTTAGCGGGAGTTGGCCCCTACAATGAGCAGTTCTTC. This codes for CSVLAGVGPYNEQFF.

The rearrangement uses TRBV5-1 and TRBJ1-4; D gene uncertain. The CDR3 extends over 13 amino acids. The V end lost 2 bases, the J end lost 3 bases, and 5 bases lay between the germline ends. The germline V gene encodes CDR1 SGHRS and CDR2 YFSETQ. Here the CDR3 reads CASSFGANEKLFF. The CDR3 nucleotides are TGCGCCAGCAGCTTCGGGGCTAATGAAAAACTGTTTTTT.

This clone was seen only once. The chain carries TRBV5-4 and TRBJ1-2; D ambiguous. This CDR3 has 15 residues. V dropped 2 bases and J dropped 8 bases, with 19 bases sitting between them. Looked up from germline, CDR1 is SGHNT and CDR2 is YYREEE (reference sequence). The CDR3 DNA follows: TGTGCCAGCAGCTTAGCGGGCTCCCCGGTAGGGGGCTACACCTTC. Protein: CASSLAGSPVGGYTF.

V is TRBV7-2 and J is TRBJ1-2, with D perhaps TRBD1 (6 bases). The germline gives CDR1 SGHTA, CDR2 FQGNSA. This CDR3 is built from 14 residues. Trimming pared 1 base from V and 2 bases from J, leaving 8 bases between. In DNA form, the CDR3 reads TGTGCCAGCAGCTTAGGGACAGAGAACTATGGCTACACCTTC. Translating gives CASSLGTENYGYTF.

This clone has only a few counts. The chain carries TRBV9 and TRBJ2-7, with D perhaps TRBD1 or TRBD2 (5 bases each). V shed 6 bases and J shed 3 bases, with 16 bases lying between them. This CDR3 spans 14 amino acids. Germline values: CDR1 SGDLS, CDR2 YYNGEE. CDR3 DNA sequence: TGTGCCAGCAACCTAGAGGGGCTGATCTACGAGCAGTACTTC. Translated, it gives CASNLEGLIYEQYF.

Note on this clone: Other DNA sequences from this sample encode an identical CDR3 as well. The rearrangement joins TRBV7-2 to TRBJ2-2; D unclear. The CDR3 totals 14 residues. Trimming left V 0 bases short and J 1 base short, with 3 bases between. The germline V gene encodes CDR1 SGHTA and CDR2 FQGNSA. CDR3 nucleotide sequence: TGTGCCAGCAGCTTAGCGAGGAACACCGGGGAGCTGTTTTTT. Protein product: CASSLARNTGELFF.

The rearrangement uses TRBV15 and TRBJ1-5; D unclear. This CDR3 is 17 amino acids long. V lost 1 base, J lost 0 bases, and 13 bases lay in between. The germline V gene encodes CDR1 LNHNV and CDR2 YYDKDF (reference sequence). For the CDR3, the DNA is TGTGCCACCAGCAGAGGGAATGGGCATCTTAGCAATCAGCCCCAGCATTTT. Amino acids: CATSRGNGHLSNQPQHF.

This chain uses TRBV9 with TRBJ1-6; D is possibly TRBD1 (5 bases). The CDR3 totals 16 residues. V was shortened by 4 bases and J by 6 bases, with 17 bases between the two germline ends. The germline gives CDR1 SGDLS, CDR2 YYNGEE. CDR3 DNA: TGTGCCAGCAGCCCTTTTTCTGGGGCGTCTAATTCACCCCTCCACTTT. Protein: CASSPFSGASNSPLHF.

This clone was counted once. The rearrangement links TRBV5-4 to TRBJ1-1; D may be TRBD1 (6 bases). CDR3 size: 13 residues. The V end lost 6 bases, the J end lost 7 bases, and 16 bases lay between the germline ends. Germline CDR1 is SGHNT and CDR2 is YYREEE (reference sequence). In nucleotides, the CDR3 is TGTGCCAGCAAACTCCGGACAGAGCTTGAAGCTTTCTTT. Its translation is CASKLRTELEAFF.

This clone was picked up a small number of times. This CDR3 is also generated by other DNA sequences in the sample. This chain links TRBV24-1 with TRBJ1-1, with D unresolved. CDR3 length: 13 residues. Trimming took off 2 bases at V and 0 bases at J, with 3 bases between the two ends. Germline V gene data show CDR1 as KGHDR and CDR2 as SFDVKD. The CDR3 bases are TGTGCCACCAGTGATTCACTGAACACTGAAGCTTTCTTT. It specifies CATSDSLNTEAFF.

This chain joins TRBV5-1 and TRBJ2-7, with 7 nucleotides matching TRBD2. V was pared by 2 bases and J by 0 bases, with 5 bases of the junction left unmatched. The CDR3 has 15 amino acids. Per the germline V gene, CDR1 is SGHRS and CDR2 is YFSETQ. The CDR3 nucleotides read TGCGCCAGCAGCTTCGGGGGGTCCCTCTCCTACGAGCAGTACTTC. This encodes CASSFGGSLSYEQYF.

Here the CDR3 DNA reads TGTGCCAGCAGTTCCCTGGTGAACACTGAAGCTTTCTTT. Protein sequence: CASSSLVNTEAFF. The chain links TRBV27 to TRBJ1-1, with unresolved D. V lost 4 bases, J lost 0 bases, and 6 bases lay in between. The CDR3 runs 13 residues. Germline loops: CDR1 MNHEY, CDR2 SMNVEV (reference sequence).

The chain uses TRBV6-6 and TRBJ1-6; tentatively, D is TRBD1 (6 bases). Germline assignment: CDR1 MNHNY and CDR2 SVGAGI (reference sequence). The CDR3 has 15 residues. V was clipped by 6 bases and J by 9 bases, with 18 bases between them. The CDR3 loop reads CASSSTGPGGSPLHF. Here the CDR3 DNA reads TGTGCCAGCAGCTCGACAGGTCCGGGGGGTTCACCCCTCCACTTT.

V and J are TRBV19 and TRBJ2-1; 9 nucleotides line up with TRBD1. Germline V gives CDR1 LNHDA, CDR2 SQIVND (reference sequence). J gave up 6 bases and V 4 bases, and 7 bases lay outside the gene matches. CDR3 size: 15 residues. CDR3 coding DNA: TGTGCCAGTAGTAAGACAGGGGGGACCTCCAATGAGCAGTTCTTC. The encoded protein is CASSKTGGTSNEQFF.

The chain recombines TRBV25-1 with TRBJ1-1, with D possibly matching TRBD1 (6 bases). Germline loops: CDR1 MGHDK, CDR2 SYGVNS. Deletions cut 3 bases from V and 11 bases from J, with 16 bases between. The CDR3 is made up of 13 amino acids. The CDR3 region has the DNA TGTGCCAGCAGTGACTGGGGGCGGATGGGTGCTTTCTTT. This gives the protein CASSDWGRMGAFF.

This clone was counted a few times. V and J are TRBV7-9 and TRBJ2-7, with 7 bases matching TRBD1. Germline V gene sequence: CDR1 SEHNR, CDR2 FQNEAQ (reference sequence). The CDR3 has 14 amino acids. J was trimmed by 0 bases and V by 5 bases; bases with no gene match: 4. The CDR3 spells CASSRGQPSYEQYF. The CDR3 DNA sequence: TGTGCCAGCAGCCGGGGACAGCCCTCCTACGAGCAGTACTTC.

V usage is TRBV4-1 and J usage is TRBJ2-3; D gene uncertain. Germline V CDR1 and CDR2: MGHRA, YSYEKL. The CDR3 contains 14 residues. The V gene lost 1 base and the J gene lost 3 bases, with 8 bases spanning the gap. The CDR3 reads CASSQVLSTDTQYF. For the CDR3, the DNA is TGCGCCAGCAGCCAAGTTCTAAGTACAGATACGCAGTATTTT.

About this clone itself: Distinct nucleotide sequences in the sample also encode this CDR3. The DNA of the CDR3 is TGTGCCAGCAGCCCGCGGACCTCCTACGAGCAGTACTTC. This codes for CASSPRTSYEQYF. The chain joins TRBV7-9 to TRBJ2-7; no reliable D call. Trimming cost V 5 bases and J 0 bases, with 8 bases left between them. Germline loops: CDR1 SEHNR, CDR2 FQNEAQ (reference sequence). This CDR3 comprises 13 residues.

The chain has TRBV6-5 and TRBJ1-5, with no clear D. CDR3 size: 14 residues. V was trimmed by 5 bases and J by 3 bases, leaving 11 bases between them. Germline assignment: CDR1 MNHEY and CDR2 SVGAGI. CDR3 bases: TGTGCCAGCAGTCTCTACATTGACAATCAGCCCCAGCATTTT. Protein product: CASSLYIDNQPQHF.

V and J are TRBV5-1 and TRBJ1-1, with D uncertain. The CDR3 is 15 residues long. Germline V lookup: CDR1 SGHRS, CDR2 YFSETQ. Trimming stripped 0 bases from V and 0 bases from J, with 9 bases between. CDR3 amino acids: CASSLDGVLNTEAFF. Here the CDR3 DNA reads TGCGCCAGCAGCTTGGATGGGGTTTTGAACACTGAAGCTTTCTTT.